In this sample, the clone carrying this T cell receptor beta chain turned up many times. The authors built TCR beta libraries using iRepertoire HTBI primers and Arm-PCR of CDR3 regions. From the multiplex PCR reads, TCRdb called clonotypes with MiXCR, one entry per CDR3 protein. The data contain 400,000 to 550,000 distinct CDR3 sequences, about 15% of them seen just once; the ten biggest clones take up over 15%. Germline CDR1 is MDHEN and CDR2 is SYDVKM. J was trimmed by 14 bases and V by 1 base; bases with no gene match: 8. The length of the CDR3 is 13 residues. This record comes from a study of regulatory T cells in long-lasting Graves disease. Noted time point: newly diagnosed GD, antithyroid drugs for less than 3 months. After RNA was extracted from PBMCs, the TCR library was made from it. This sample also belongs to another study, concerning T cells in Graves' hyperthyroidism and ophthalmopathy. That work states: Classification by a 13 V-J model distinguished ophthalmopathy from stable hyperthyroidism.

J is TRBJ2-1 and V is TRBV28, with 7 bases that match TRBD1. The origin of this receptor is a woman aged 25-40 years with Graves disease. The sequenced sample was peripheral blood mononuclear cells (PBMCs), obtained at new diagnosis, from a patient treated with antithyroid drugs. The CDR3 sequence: CASSLLTGRREFF. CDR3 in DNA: TGTGCCAGCAGTTTATTGACAGGGAGACGGGAGTTCTTC.